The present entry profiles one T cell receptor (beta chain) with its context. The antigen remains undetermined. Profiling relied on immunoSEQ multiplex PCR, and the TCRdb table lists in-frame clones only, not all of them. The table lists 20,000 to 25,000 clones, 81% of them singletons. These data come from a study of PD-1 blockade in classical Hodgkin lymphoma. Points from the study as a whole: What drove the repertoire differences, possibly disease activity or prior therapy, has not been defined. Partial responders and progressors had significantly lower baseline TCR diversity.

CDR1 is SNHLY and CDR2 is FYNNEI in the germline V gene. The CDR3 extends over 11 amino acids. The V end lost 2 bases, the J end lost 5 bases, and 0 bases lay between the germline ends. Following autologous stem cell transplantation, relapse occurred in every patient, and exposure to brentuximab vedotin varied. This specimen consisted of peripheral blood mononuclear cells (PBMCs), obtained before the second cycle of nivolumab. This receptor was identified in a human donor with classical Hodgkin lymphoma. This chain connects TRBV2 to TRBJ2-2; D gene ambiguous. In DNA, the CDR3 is TGTGCCAGCAGTGAAACCGGGGAGCTGTTTTTT. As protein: CASSETGELFF.